The clone carrying this TCR beta chain was found once. The sample belongs to a study of blood T cell repertoires in COVID-19. Per the original methods: Amplified reference gene primers provided the basis for estimating nucleated cell counts. Sequencing was performed with immunoSEQ multiplex PCR; in TCRdb, only in-frame clones are kept and a portion is missing. V and J calls and clone size are those listed in that table; D and trimming were worked out from the DNA. This sample has roughly 200,000 clones; just under 90% occur once, and the top ten carry approximately 6%. CDR1 and CDR2 (germline): SNHLY, FYNNEI. The V gene lost 1 base and the J gene lost 3 bases, with 12 bases spanning the gap. The CDR3 has 15 residues.

The gene calls are TRBV2 and TRBJ1-1; D might be TRBD1 (5 bases). The sequence was collected from a man aged 60 to 69 who had recovered from COVID-19. Sample: peripheral blood. The CDR3 loop reads CASSEGQSTYTEAFF. In DNA, the CDR3 is TGTGCCAGCAGTGAAGGACAGAGCACTTACACTGAAGCTTTCTTT.